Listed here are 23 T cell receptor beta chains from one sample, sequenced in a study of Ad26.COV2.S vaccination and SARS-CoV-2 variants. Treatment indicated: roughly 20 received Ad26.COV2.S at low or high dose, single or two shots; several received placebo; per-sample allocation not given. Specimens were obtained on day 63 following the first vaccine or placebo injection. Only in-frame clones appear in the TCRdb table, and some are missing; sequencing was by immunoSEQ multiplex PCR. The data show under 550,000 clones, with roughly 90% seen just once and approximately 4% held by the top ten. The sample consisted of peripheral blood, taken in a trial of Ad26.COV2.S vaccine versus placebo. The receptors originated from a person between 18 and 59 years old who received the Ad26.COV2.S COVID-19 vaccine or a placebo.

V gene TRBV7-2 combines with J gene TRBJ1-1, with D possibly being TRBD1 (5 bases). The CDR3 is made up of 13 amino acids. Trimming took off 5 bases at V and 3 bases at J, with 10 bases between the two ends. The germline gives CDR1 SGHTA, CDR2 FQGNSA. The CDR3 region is CASSPQGDTEAFF. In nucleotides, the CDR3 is TGTGCCAGCAGCCCCCAGGGTGACACTGAAGCTTTCTTT. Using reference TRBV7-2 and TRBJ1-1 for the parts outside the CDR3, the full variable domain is GAGVSQSPSNKVTEKGKDVELRCDPISGHTALYWYRQSLGQGLEFLIYFQGNSAPDKSGLPSDRFSAERTGGSVSTLTIQRTQQEDSAVYLCASSPQGDTEAFFGQGTRLTVV.

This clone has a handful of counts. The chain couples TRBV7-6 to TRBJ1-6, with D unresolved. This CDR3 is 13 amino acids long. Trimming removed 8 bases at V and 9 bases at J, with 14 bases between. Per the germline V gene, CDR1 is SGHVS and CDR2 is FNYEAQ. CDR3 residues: CASRGPQSSPLHF. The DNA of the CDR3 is TGTGCCAGCCGAGGCCCCCAATCTTCACCCCTCCACTTT.

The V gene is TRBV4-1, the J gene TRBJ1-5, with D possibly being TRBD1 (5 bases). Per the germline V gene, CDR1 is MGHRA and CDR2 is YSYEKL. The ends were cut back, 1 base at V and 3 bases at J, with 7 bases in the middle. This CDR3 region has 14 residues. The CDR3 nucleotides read TGCGCCAGCAGCCAAGTGACAGTCAATCAGCCCCAGCATTTT. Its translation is CASSQVTVNQPQHF.

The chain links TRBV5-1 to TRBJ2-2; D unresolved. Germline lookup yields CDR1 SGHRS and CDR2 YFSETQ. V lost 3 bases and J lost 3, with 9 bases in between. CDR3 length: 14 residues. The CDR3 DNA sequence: TGCGCCAGCAGCTCCGGACCCTACACCGGGGAGCTGTTTTTT. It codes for CASSSGPYTGELFF. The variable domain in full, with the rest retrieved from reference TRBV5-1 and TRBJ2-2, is KAGVTQTPRYLIKTRGQQVTLSCSPISGHRSVSWYQQTPGQGLQFLFEYFSETQRNKGNFPGRFSGRQFSNSRSEMNVSTLELGDSALYLCASSSGPYTGELFFGEGSRLTVL.

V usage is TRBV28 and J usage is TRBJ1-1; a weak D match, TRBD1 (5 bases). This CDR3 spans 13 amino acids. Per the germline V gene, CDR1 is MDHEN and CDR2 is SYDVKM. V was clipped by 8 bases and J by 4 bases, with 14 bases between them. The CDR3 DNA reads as TGTGCCAGCGGTGGGGGAAGTGGCACTGAAGCTTTCTTT. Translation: CASGGGSGTEAFF.

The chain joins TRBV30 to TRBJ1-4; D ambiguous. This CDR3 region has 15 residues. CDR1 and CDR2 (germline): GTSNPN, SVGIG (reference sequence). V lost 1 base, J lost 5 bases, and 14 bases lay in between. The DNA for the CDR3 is TGTGCCTGGAGTGGGACCTGGCAGTTAAATGAAAAACTGTTTTTT. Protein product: CAWSGTWQLNEKLFF.

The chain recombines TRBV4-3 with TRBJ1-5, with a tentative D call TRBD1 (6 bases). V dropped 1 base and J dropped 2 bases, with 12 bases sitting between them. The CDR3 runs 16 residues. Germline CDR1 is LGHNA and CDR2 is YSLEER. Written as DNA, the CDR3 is TGCGCCAGCAGCCAAGCGTACAGGGAGGGCAATCAGCCCCAGCATTTT. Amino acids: CASSQAYREGNQPQHF.

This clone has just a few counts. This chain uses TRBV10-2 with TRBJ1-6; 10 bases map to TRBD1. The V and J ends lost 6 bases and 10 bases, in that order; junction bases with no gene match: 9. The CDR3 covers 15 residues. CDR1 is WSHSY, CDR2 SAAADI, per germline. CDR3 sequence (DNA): TGCGCCAGCAGGACAGGGGGCGTTTATGACTCACCCCTCCACTTT. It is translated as CASRTGGVYDSPLHF.

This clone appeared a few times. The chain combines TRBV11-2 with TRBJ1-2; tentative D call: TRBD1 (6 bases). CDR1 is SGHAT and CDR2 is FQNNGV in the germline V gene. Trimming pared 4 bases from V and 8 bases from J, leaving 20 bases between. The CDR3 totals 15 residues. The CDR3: CASSSPRTGLSGYTF. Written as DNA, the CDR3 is TGTGCCAGCAGCTCACCCCGAACAGGGTTAAGCGGCTACACCTTC.

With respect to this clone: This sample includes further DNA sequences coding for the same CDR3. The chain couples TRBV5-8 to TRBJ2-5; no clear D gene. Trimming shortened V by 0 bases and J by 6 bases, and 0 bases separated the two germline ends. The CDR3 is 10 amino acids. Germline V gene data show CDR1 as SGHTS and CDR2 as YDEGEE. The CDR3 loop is CASSLETQYF. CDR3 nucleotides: TGTGCCAGCAGCTTGGAGACCCAGTACTTC.

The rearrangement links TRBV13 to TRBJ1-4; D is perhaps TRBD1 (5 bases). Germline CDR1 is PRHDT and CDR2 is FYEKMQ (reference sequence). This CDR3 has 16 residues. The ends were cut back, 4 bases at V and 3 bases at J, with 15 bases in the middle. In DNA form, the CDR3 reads TGTGCCAGCAGCTCCCCGCGGGGGACCGCTAATGAAAAACTGTTTTTT. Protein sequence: CASSSPRGTANEKLFF.

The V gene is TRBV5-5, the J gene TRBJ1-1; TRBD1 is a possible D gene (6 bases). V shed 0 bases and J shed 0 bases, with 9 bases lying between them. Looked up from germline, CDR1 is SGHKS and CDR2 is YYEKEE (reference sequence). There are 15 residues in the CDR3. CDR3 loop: CASSLGQAVNTEAFF. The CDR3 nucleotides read TGTGCCAGCAGCTTGGGACAGGCGGTGAACACTGAAGCTTTCTTT.

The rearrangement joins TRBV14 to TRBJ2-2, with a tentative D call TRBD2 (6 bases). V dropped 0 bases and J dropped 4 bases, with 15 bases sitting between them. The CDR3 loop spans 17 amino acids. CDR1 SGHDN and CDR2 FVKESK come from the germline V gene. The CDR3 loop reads CASSQDRGGPGTGELFF. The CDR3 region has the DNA TGTGCCAGCAGCCAAGATCGAGGAGGGCCTGGCACCGGGGAGCTGTTTTTT.

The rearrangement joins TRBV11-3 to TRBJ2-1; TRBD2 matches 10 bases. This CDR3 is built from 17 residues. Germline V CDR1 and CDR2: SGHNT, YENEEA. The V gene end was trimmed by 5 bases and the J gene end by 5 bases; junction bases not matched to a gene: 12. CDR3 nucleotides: TGTGCCAGCAGCCAACGCGCGGCTAGCGGGGGAAACAATGAGCAGTTCTTC. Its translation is CASSQRAASGGNNEQFF.

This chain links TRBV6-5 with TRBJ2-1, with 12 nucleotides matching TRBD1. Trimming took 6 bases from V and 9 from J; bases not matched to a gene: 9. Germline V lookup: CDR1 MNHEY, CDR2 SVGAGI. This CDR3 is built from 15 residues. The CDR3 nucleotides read TGTGCCAGCAGATCTCCGGGACAGGGGGCGGGTGAGCAGTTCTTC. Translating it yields CASRSPGQGAGEQFF.

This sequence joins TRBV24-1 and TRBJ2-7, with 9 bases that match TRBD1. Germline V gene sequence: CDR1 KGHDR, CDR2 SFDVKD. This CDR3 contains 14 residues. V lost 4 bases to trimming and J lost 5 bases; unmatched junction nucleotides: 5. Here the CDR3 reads CATSDRDRAHEQYF. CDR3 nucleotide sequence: TGTGCCACCAGTGACCGGGACAGGGCACACGAGCAGTACTTC.

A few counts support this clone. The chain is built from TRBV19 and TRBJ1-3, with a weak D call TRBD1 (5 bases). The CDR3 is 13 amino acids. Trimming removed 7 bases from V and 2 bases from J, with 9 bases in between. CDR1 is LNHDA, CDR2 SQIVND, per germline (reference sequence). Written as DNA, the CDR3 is TGTGCCAGTATGAGGGGTCCTGGAAACACCATATATTTT. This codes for CASMRGPGNTIYF.

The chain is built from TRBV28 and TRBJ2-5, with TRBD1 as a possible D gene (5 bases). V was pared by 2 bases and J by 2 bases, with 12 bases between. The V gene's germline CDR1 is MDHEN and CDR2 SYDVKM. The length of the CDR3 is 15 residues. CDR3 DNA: TGTGCCAGCAGTTTACCAGACAGCCCGCAAGAGACCCAGTACTTC. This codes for CASSLPDSPQETQYF.

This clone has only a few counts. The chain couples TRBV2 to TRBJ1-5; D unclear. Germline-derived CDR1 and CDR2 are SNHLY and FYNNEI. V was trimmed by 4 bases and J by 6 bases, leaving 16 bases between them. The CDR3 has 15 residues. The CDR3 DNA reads TGTGCCAGCAGTGCCGGGATCTTAGCCGGTCAGCCCCAGCATTTT. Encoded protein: CASSAGILAGQPQHF.

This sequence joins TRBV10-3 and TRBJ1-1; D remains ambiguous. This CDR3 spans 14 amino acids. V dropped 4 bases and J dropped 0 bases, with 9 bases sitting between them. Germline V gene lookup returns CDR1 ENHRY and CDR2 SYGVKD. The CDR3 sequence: CAISVGGLNTEAFF. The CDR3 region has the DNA TGTGCCATCAGTGTTGGAGGGTTGAACACTGAAGCTTTCTTT.

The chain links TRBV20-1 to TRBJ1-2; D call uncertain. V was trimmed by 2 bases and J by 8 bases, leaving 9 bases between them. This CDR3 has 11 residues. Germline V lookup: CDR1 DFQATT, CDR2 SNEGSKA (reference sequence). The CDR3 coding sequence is TGCAGTGCTAGACGGCTCCTCGGCTACACCTTC. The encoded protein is CSARRLLGYTF.

The CDR3: CASSPGQTTDTQYF. CDR3 DNA sequence: TGTGCCAGCTCACCGGGACAGACGACAGATACGCAGTATTTT. The V gene is TRBV18, the J gene TRBJ2-3; 7 nucleotides align to TRBD1. This CDR3 has 14 residues. Germline-derived CDR1 and CDR2 are KGHSH and LQKENI. V lost 3 bases to trimming and J lost 3 bases; unmatched junction nucleotides: 3.

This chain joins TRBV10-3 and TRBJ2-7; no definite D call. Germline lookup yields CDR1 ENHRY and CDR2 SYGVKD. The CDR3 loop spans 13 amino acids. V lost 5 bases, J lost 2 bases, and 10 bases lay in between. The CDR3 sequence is CAISWTRTYEQYF. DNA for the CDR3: TGTGCCATCAGTTGGACGAGGACCTACGAGCAGTACTTC.